One sample yielded the 32 T cell receptor beta chains listed below, sequenced in a study of blood T cells in healthy people across ages. For the second PCR, which ran for roughly 7 to 11 cycles, a sample-barcoded 5' primer and a J-beta primer mix were used. TCRdb used MiXCR to reprocess the 5' RACE reads, holding one entry per CDR3 protein. The data show 1,500,000 or so distinct CDR3 sequences, with roughly 59% seen just once and 6.7% held by the top ten. Sequencing used blood. These TCRs come from a man younger than 35 in good health.

This chain links TRBV20-1 with TRBJ1-1; D is undetermined. V lost 6 bases to trimming and J lost 1 base, with 15 bases between them. Germline CDR1 DFQATT, CDR2 SNEGSKA (reference sequence). This CDR3 is 14 amino acids long. The CDR3 region has the DNA TGCAGTGCCAGCACAAGCATCGCGAACACTGAAGCTTTCTTT. As protein: CSASTSIANTEAFF.

This clonotype has a handful of counts. The chain joins TRBV12-5 to TRBJ2-1; tentative D call: TRBD2 (7 bases). V dropped 4 bases and J dropped 8 bases, with 21 bases sitting between them. The CDR3 covers 16 residues. CDR1 is LGHNT and CDR2 is FRNRAP in the germline V gene. The CDR3 nucleotides read TGTGCTAGTGGTTCCCCCCTGGGGGGGGCAGGGGATGAGCAGTTCTTC. Amino acid sequence: CASGSPLGGAGDEQFF.

The chain has TRBV3-1 and TRBJ2-7, with D uncertain. V lost 4 bases, J lost 0 bases, and 10 bases lay in between. CDR1 and CDR2 (germline): LGHDT, YNNKEL (reference sequence). This CDR3 region has 14 residues. The CDR3 DNA is TGTGCCAGCAGCCCGAAAACAGCCTCCTACGAGCAGTACTTC. Its translation is CASSPKTASYEQYF.

The CDR3 loop is CSVDRLAMGGGYTF. The DNA of the CDR3 is TGCAGCGTTGACCGCCTGGCAATGGGAGGGGGCTACACCTTC. V and J are TRBV29-1 and TRBJ1-2; D not resolved. The CDR3 is 14 amino acids. Deletions cut 3 bases from V and 8 bases from J, with 19 bases between. CDR1 and CDR2 (germline): SQVTM, ANQGSEA.

The chain employs TRBV28 and TRBJ2-1; 8 bases align to TRBD1. Germline-derived CDR1 and CDR2 are MDHEN and SYDVKM. V lost 3 bases to trimming and J lost 8 bases; unmatched junction nucleotides: 12. CDR3 length: 16 residues. CDR3 amino acids: CASSLPRTGYVDEQFF. The CDR3 coding sequence is TGTGCCAGCAGTTTGCCGAGGACAGGGTATGTGGATGAGCAGTTCTTC.

This chain uses TRBV27 with TRBJ2-1; a weak D match, TRBD2 (6 bases). Trimming stripped 6 bases from V and 7 bases from J, with 25 bases between. CDR1 is MNHEY and CDR2 is SMNVEV in the germline V gene (reference sequence). The CDR3 loop spans 17 amino acids. DNA of the CDR3: TGTGCCAGCAGGGGGACTCCCCAGGAGGGCCGGTTTAATGAGCAGTTCTTC. It codes for CASRGTPQEGRFNEQFF.

The rearrangement links TRBV4-1 to TRBJ1-1; unclear D gene. The germline V and J ends were trimmed by 0 bases and 2 bases, with 13 bases remaining between them. The germline V gene encodes CDR1 MGHRA and CDR2 YSYEKL. The length of the CDR3 is 16 residues. The CDR3: CASSQDRRRENTEAFF. DNA of the CDR3: TGCGCCAGCAGCCAAGATAGGCGGAGGGAAAACACTGAAGCTTTCTTT.

The chain combines TRBV6-6 with TRBJ1-2, with D unresolved. CDR1 and CDR2 (germline): MNHNY, SVGAGI (reference sequence). The CDR3 loop spans 13 amino acids. Trimming removed 2 bases from V and 7 bases from J, with 11 bases in between. The CDR3 here is CASSYGPRGGYTF. CDR3 nucleotide sequence: TGTGCCAGCAGTTACGGGCCCCGAGGTGGCTACACCTTC.

This clonotype came up many times. The chain combines TRBV25-1 with TRBJ2-7; D possibly corresponds to TRBD2 (6 bases). CDR3 size: 12 residues. CDR1 is MGHDK and CDR2 is SYGVNS in the germline V gene. With 6 bases removed from V and 0 bases from J, the gap between germline ends came to 6 bases. DNA of the CDR3: TGTGCCAGCAGCGGGAGCTCCTACGAGCAGTACTTC. This codes for CASSGSSYEQYF.

The chain uses TRBV5-1 and TRBJ1-1; D gene unclear. The CDR3 loop spans 14 amino acids. Germline CDR1 SGHRS, CDR2 YFSETQ. V gave up 6 bases and J gave up 1 base, with 13 bases separating them. The DNA of the CDR3 is TGCGCCAGCACGGCGGTGGCTACGAACACTGAAGCTTTCTTT. Amino acids: CASTAVATNTEAFF.

The chain is built from TRBV20-1 and TRBJ2-3; D gene ambiguous. Deletions cut 6 bases from V and 5 bases from J, with 9 bases between. This CDR3 region has 11 residues. The V gene's germline CDR1 is DFQATT and CDR2 SNEGSKA (reference sequence). The chain's CDR3 is CSAVREDTQYF. The CDR3, as DNA: TGCAGTGCAGTAAGGGAAGATACGCAGTATTTT.

The genes are TRBV3-1 and TRBJ1-4; D is undetermined. This CDR3 is built from 15 residues. Trimming cost V 0 bases and J 3 bases, with 8 bases left between them. In germline, CDR1 is LGHDT, CDR2 YNNKEL (reference sequence). The CDR3 DNA follows: TGTGCCAGCAGCCAAGATAGGGCTCCTAATGAAAAACTGTTTTTT. It is translated as CASSQDRAPNEKLFF.

A word on this clonotype: Mismatch with germline at one junction end may stem from a read error. The J gene is TRBJ2-1, the V gene TRBV11-2, with 9 bases lining up with TRBD1. Per germline, CDR1 SGHAT and CDR2 FQNNGV. The CDR3 runs 15 residues. CDR3 coding DNA: TGTACCAGCAGCTCAATGGGGACAGGGTCCGATGAGCAGTTCTTC. Translated: CTSSSMGTGSDEQFF.

This clonotype has only a few counts. The CDR3 loop is CSASGAGGYTDTQYF. CDR3 nucleotide sequence: TGCAGTGCTAGCGGAGCGGGGGGTTACACAGATACGCAGTATTTT. This chain connects TRBV20-1 to TRBJ2-3; 9 bases fit TRBD2. The CDR3 loop spans 15 amino acids. Germline trimming cut 3 bases from V and 2 bases from J; bases unmatched to any gene: 6. CDR1 DFQATT and CDR2 SNEGSKA come from the germline V gene (reference sequence).

The table lists this clonotype with a count of one. The chain links TRBV7-9 to TRBJ2-5; perhaps TRBD2 as D (6 bases). The DNA end is a closer match to TRBJ2-7, so the J assignment may be wrong. Germline V gene lookup returns CDR1 SEHNR and CDR2 FQNEAQ (reference sequence). CDR3 size: 14 residues. CDR3 region: CASRTGRGGDEQYF. CDR3 nucleotide sequence: TGTGCCAGCAGGACCGGACGGGGAGGAGACGAGCAGTACTTC.

The V and J genes are TRBV27 and TRBJ1-5, with TRBD1 identical over 7 bases. Germline V gene sequence: CDR1 MNHEY, CDR2 SMNVEV (reference sequence). The CDR3 length is 16 residues. V lost 5 bases and J lost 4; bases outside the gene matches: 11. The CDR3 protein is CASSPLPTGPNQPQHF. CDR3 coding DNA: TGTGCCAGCAGTCCCCTTCCGACAGGGCCTAATCAGCCCCAGCATTTT.

V gene TRBV24-1 combines with J gene TRBJ1-1, with 7 bases identical to TRBD1. The CDR3 totals 16 residues. The trim removed 3 bases at V and 4 bases at J, leaving 10 bases unmatched. The germline gives CDR1 KGHDR, CDR2 SFDVKD. CDR3 coding DNA: TGTGCCACCAGTGATGGCCAGGGGCAGGGGGGCACTGAAGCTTTCTTT. This gives the protein CATSDGQGQGGTEAFF.

The chain uses TRBV14 and TRBJ2-1; D is possibly TRBD1 or TRBD2 (5 bases each). V dropped 4 bases and J dropped 0 bases, with 28 bases sitting between them. CDR1 SGHDN and CDR2 FVKESK come from the germline V gene. There are 21 residues in the CDR3. The CDR3 is CASSPSGLTVWAGPSYNEQFF. CDR3 sequence (DNA): TGTGCCAGCAGCCCATCGGGGCTGACAGTATGGGCGGGCCCCTCCTACAATGAGCAGTTCTTC.

The J gene is TRBJ2-1, the V gene TRBV6-4; the match to TRBD2 covers 12 bases. V lost 4 bases and J lost 5; bases outside the gene matches: 6. The CDR3 is 16 residues long. CDR1 and CDR2 from the germline V gene are MRHNA and SNTAGT. The CDR3 here is CASSVSLAGGNNEQFF. Here the CDR3 DNA reads TGTGCCAGCAGTGTTTCGCTAGCGGGGGGGAACAATGAGCAGTTCTTC.

This clonotype was seen a handful of times. The chain recombines TRBV29-1 with TRBJ2-3; no definite D call. Looked up from germline, CDR1 is SQVTM and CDR2 is ANQGSEA. CDR3 length: 11 amino acids. The germline V and J ends were trimmed by 6 bases and 6 bases, with 10 bases remaining between them. CDR3 nucleotides: TGCAGCGTACGCTTCTATGATACGCAGTATTTT. Its translation: CSVRFYDTQYF.

The chain is built from TRBV2 and TRBJ2-1, with TRBD2 as a possible D gene (6 bases). The CDR3 is 15 residues long. CDR1 and CDR2 (germline): SNHLY, FYNNEI. The V gene lost 3 bases and the J gene lost 13 bases, with 22 bases spanning the gap. CDR3 bases: TGTGCCAGCAGTGAGGTGGGACTTCTTGAAGAGACCCAGTTCTTC. It codes for CASSEVGLLEETQFF.

The V gene is TRBV20-1, the J gene TRBJ1-5; D not certain. CDR1 is DFQATT and CDR2 is SNEGSKA in the germline V gene (reference sequence). The CDR3 runs 12 residues. Trimming pared 1 base from V and 6 bases from J, leaving 7 bases between. The CDR3 spells CSARGVGQPQHF. DNA for the CDR3: TGCAGTGCTAGAGGGGTCGGTCAGCCCCAGCATTTT.

This clonotype has more than one count but fewer than ten. This chain connects TRBV11-2 to TRBJ2-7; TRBD1 matches at 7 bases. This CDR3 region has 17 residues. CDR1 and CDR2 (germline): SGHAT, FQNNGV. Trimming cost V 0 bases and J 3 bases; bases outside gene matches: 11. The CDR3 sequence is CASSLDSFDRVGYEQYF. The DNA for the CDR3 is TGTGCCAGCAGCTTAGACTCATTCGACAGGGTCGGCTACGAGCAGTACTTC.

This clonotype has only one observation. This chain uses TRBV3-1 with TRBJ2-5, with 13 bases that match TRBD2. Germline assignment: CDR1 LGHDT and CDR2 YNNKEL (reference sequence). J was trimmed by 2 bases and V by 3 bases; bases with no gene match: 6. CDR3 size: 17 residues. CDR3 sequence (DNA): TGTGCCAGCAGCCAGGGGACTAGCGGGGAAGCACAAGAGACCCAGTACTTC. Residues: CASSQGTSGEAQETQYF.

The rearrangement joins TRBV12-3 or TRBV12-4 to TRBJ2-4; D ambiguous. The CDR3 is 14 amino acids. V was pared by 5 bases and J by 3 bases, with 11 bases between. Written as DNA, the CDR3 is TGTGCCAGCAGTCTCCGGGCAAGCAAAAACATTCAGTACTTC. Its translation: CASSLRASKNIQYF.

The CDR3 protein is CASSPRAQNYGYTF. Here the CDR3 DNA reads TGTGCCAGCAGCCCCAGAGCCCAGAACTATGGCTACACCTTC. The V and J genes are TRBV12-3 or TRBV12-4 and TRBJ1-2; D is uncertain. Trimming took off 6 bases at V and 2 bases at J, with 13 bases between the two ends. This CDR3 has 14 residues.

This clonotype was counted only a few times. J is TRBJ2-3 and V is TRBV27; D possibly corresponds to TRBD1 (6 bases). V lost 5 bases and J lost 2, with 17 bases in between. The CDR3 runs to 16 residues. CDR1 and CDR2 from the germline V gene are MNHEY and SMNVEV (reference sequence). The CDR3 loop reads CASSRQAAPNTDTQYF. Here the CDR3 DNA reads TGTGCCAGCAGTCGACAGGCCGCACCTAACACAGATACGCAGTATTTT.

The genes are TRBV5-1 and TRBJ1-4; D is ambiguous. Germline assignment: CDR1 SGHRS and CDR2 YFSETQ. V dropped 4 bases and J dropped 8 bases, with 12 bases sitting between them. The CDR3 has 13 residues. The CDR3 sequence: CASSVEDGEKLFF. DNA for the CDR3: TGCGCCAGCAGCGTGGAGGACGGGGAAAAACTGTTTTTT. The complete variable domain, with remaining parts taken from reference TRBV5-1 and TRBJ1-4, reads KAGVTQTPRYLIKTRGQQVTLSCSPISGHRSVSWYQQTPGQGLQFLFEYFSETQRNKGNFPGRFSGRQFSNSRSEMNVSTLELGDSALYLCASSVEDGEKLFFGSGTQLSVL.

This chain connects TRBV5-1 to TRBJ1-4; D call uncertain. V lost 0 bases and J lost 7, with 4 bases in between. CDR3 length equals 12 residues. CDR1 and CDR2 from the germline V gene are SGHRS and YFSETQ. As DNA, the CDR3 is TGCGCCAGCAGCTTGGATAGTGAAAAACTGTTTTTT. It encodes CASSLDSEKLFF.

J is TRBJ2-7 and V is TRBV27; D may be TRBD1 (5 bases). In germline, CDR1 is MNHEY, CDR2 SMNVEV (reference sequence). The CDR3 length is 15 residues. Deletions cut 5 bases from V and 3 bases from J, with 17 bases between. CDR3 loop: CASSLEPTRGYEQYF. CDR3 in DNA: TGTGCCAGCAGTCTCGAACCGACAAGGGGCTACGAGCAGTACTTC.

This clonotype came up a few times. The chain is built from TRBV27 and TRBJ2-5; 13 positions match TRBD2. The CDR3 length is 14 residues. Germline loops: CDR1 MNHEY, CDR2 SMNVEV (reference sequence). Unmatched junction bases numbered 7, after V lost 10 bases and J lost 5 bases. CDR3 sequence (DNA): TGTGCCACGATGGGACTAGCGGGGTTGGAGACCCAGTACTTC. Its translation is CATMGLAGLETQYF.

This clonotype was found a few times. This chain uses TRBV4-1 with TRBJ2-7; perhaps TRBD2 as D (6 bases). The CDR3 consists of 15 residues. Trimming took 3 bases from V and 2 from J, leaving 14 bases between them. Looked up from germline, CDR1 is MGHRA and CDR2 is YSYEKL. The CDR3 region has the DNA TGCGCCAGCAGCCAGCTGGACGGGGGAACCTACGAGCAGTACTTC. It codes for CASSQLDGGTYEQYF.